The 23 T cell receptor beta chains below were found in one sample sequenced in a study of OX40 agonist ivuxolimab in advanced cancers. The assay was immunoSEQ multiplex PCR, and TCRdb's table has in-frame clones only and misses some. The sample comprises approximately 77,000 clones, approximately 85% of which are singletons, and under 2.5% rests with the top ten. Sequencing was performed on CD4+ or CD8+ T cells sorted from blood, taken in a trial of the OX40 agonist ivuxolimab. These receptors were collected from an adult with an advanced solid tumor such as melanoma, head and neck, liver or kidney cancer.

The chain is built from TRBV6-1 and TRBJ1-2; D perhaps matches TRBD1 (5 bases). Germline V lookup: CDR1 MNHNS, CDR2 SASEGT. This CDR3 comprises 15 residues. The V end was cut by 0 bases, the J end by 12 bases, with 20 bases between. CDR3: CASSEASRAGGLDTF. CDR3 bases: TGTGCCAGCAGTGAAGCCTCCAGGGCTGGAGGATTAGACACCTTC.

The chain carries TRBV7-2 and TRBJ2-5; D remains ambiguous. The V and J ends lost 6 bases and 2 bases respectively, with 16 bases between them. Looked up from germline, CDR1 is SGHTA and CDR2 is FQGNSA. This CDR3 has 15 residues. The CDR3 DNA reads TGTGCCAGCAGGCAAAACGCGGCAGCACAAGAGACCCAGTACTTC. This translates into CASRQNAAAQETQYF.

J is TRBJ2-2 and V is TRBV7-3; 7 nucleotides match TRBD2. Germline-derived CDR1 and CDR2 are SGHTA and FQGTGA. V lost 6 bases, J lost 0 bases, and 7 bases stayed unmatched. CDR3 size: 16 residues. The CDR3 here is CASSQTSDTNTGELFF. CDR3 nucleotides: TGTGCCAGCAGTCAAACTAGCGACACGAACACCGGGGAGCTGTTTTTT.

This clone occurred once. The chain joins TRBV11-2 to TRBJ2-1, with TRBD2 as a possible D gene (5 bases). V dropped 1 base and J dropped 6 bases, with 10 bases sitting between them. Germline-derived CDR1 and CDR2 are SGHAT and FQNNGV. There are 14 residues in the CDR3. DNA for the CDR3: TGTGCCAGCAGCTTAGTCCCTAGCTCCAATGAGCAGTTCTTC. It encodes CASSLVPSSNEQFF.

The V and J genes are TRBV7-2 and TRBJ2-7, with TRBD2 matching 9 bases. Germline values: CDR1 SGHTA, CDR2 FQGNSA. This CDR3 region has 15 residues. Trimming removed 3 bases from V and 2 bases from J; junction bases left unmatched: 5. The CDR3 coding sequence is TGTGCCAGCAGCTTCGGCGGGGGGGGGACCTACGAGCAGTACTTC. Translating gives CASSFGGGGTYEQYF.

The chain couples TRBV10-2 to TRBJ1-5; D not certain. This CDR3 contains 14 residues. Germline CDR1 and CDR2: WSHSY and SAAADI. V lost 2 bases, J lost 0 bases, and 5 bases lay in between. Here the CDR3 DNA reads TGCGCCAGCAGTGAGGGGTCTAGCAATCAGCCCCAGCATTTT. It codes for CASSEGSSNQPQHF.

The chain carries TRBV28 and TRBJ1-5; 12 nucleotides match TRBD1. This CDR3 spans 15 amino acids. Unmatched junction bases numbered 2, after V lost 6 bases and J lost 2 bases. CDR1 and CDR2 (germline): MDHEN, SYDVKM. The DNA for the CDR3 is TGTGCCAGCAGGGGGACAGGGGGCGGCAATCAGCCCCAGCATTTT. Encoded protein: CASRGTGGGNQPQHF.

The chain carries TRBV9 and TRBJ2-3, with a weak D call TRBD1 (7 bases). CDR1 is SGDLS and CDR2 is YYNGEE in the germline V gene. The CDR3 totals 15 residues. The germline V and J ends were trimmed by 4 bases and 4 bases, with 16 bases remaining between them. This chain's CDR3 is CASSSGAGGPDTQYF. The DNA of the CDR3 is TGTGCCAGCAGCTCGGGGGCAGGGGGGCCAGATACGCAGTATTTT.

V usage is TRBV4-1 and J usage is TRBJ2-3, with TRBD2 as a possible D gene (7 bases). Germline CDR1 MGHRA, CDR2 YSYEKL. Trimming shortened V by 0 bases and J by 9 bases, and 16 bases separated the two germline ends. This CDR3 has 15 residues. The CDR3 sequence: CASSQDAGAVATQYF. The CDR3, as DNA: TGCGCCAGCAGCCAAGATGCGGGGGCCGTCGCGACGCAGTATTTT.

The chain recombines TRBV28 with TRBJ2-5; 15 bases fit TRBD2. Per germline, CDR1 MDHEN and CDR2 SYDVKM. Unmatched junction bases numbered 2, after V lost 1 base and J lost 5 bases. The CDR3 is made up of 16 amino acids. The CDR3 region has the DNA TGTGCCAGCAGTTTATATGGGACTAGCGGGAGGGAGACCCAGTACTTC. It translates to CASSLYGTSGRETQYF.

This chain joins TRBV4-3 and TRBJ1-1, with D possibly being TRBD1 (5 bases). Per the germline V gene, CDR1 is LGHNA and CDR2 is YSLEER. The V end was cut by 2 bases, the J end by 3 bases, with 22 bases between. This CDR3 comprises 18 residues. The CDR3 nucleotides read TGCGCCAGCAGCCAAATGTTCTCGTTAACAGGCTCGGACACTGAAGCTTTCTTT. Translating gives CASSQMFSLTGSDTEAFF.

This rearrangement joins TRBV10-2 to TRBJ2-5; the match to TRBD1 covers 9 bases. After removal of 6 bases from V and 4 bases from J, the junction contained 3 bases not matched to a gene. CDR1 WSHSY and CDR2 SAAADI come from the germline V gene. This CDR3 is built from 13 residues. CDR3 region: CASRDRGRETQYF. CDR3 coding DNA: TGCGCCAGCAGGGACAGGGGTCGAGAGACCCAGTACTTC.

The V gene is TRBV1, the J gene TRBJ2-1; the table gives TRBD2 as D, unverified against the DNA. TRBV1 is a pseudogene segment. The CDR3 extends over 15 amino acids. In nucleotides, the CDR3 is TGCACCAGCAGACCCACTAGCGGGAGGGCCAATGAGCAGTTCTTC. It codes for CTSRPTSGRANEQFF.

The rearrangement uses TRBV5-1 and TRBJ2-3, with D perhaps matching TRBD1 (5 bases). This CDR3 has 13 residues. Germline V gene sequence: CDR1 SGHRS, CDR2 YFSETQ. V was trimmed by 3 bases and J by 5 bases, leaving 10 bases between them. CDR3 in DNA: TGCGCCAGCAGCTATTTGGGGCTAGATACGCAGTATTTT. This sequence encodes CASSYLGLDTQYF.

CDR3 protein: CASSLGTAPGTSNQPQHF. CDR3 in DNA: TGTGCCAGCAGCTTGGGGACAGCGCCGGGGACAAGCAATCAGCCCCAGCATTTT. The chain carries TRBV7-8 and TRBJ1-5, with 7 bases fitting TRBD1. Germline V gene data show CDR1 as SGHVS and CDR2 as FQNEAQ. The CDR3 has 18 amino acids. V was pared by 3 bases and J by 1 base, with 12 bases of the junction left unmatched.

The chain employs TRBV6-6 and TRBJ2-7; either TRBD1 or TRBD2 may supply D (5 bases each). V lost 2 bases and J lost 6, with 17 bases in between. Germline V lookup: CDR1 MNHNY, CDR2 SVGAGI (reference sequence). The CDR3 is 15 residues long. CDR3 sequence (DNA): TGTGCCAGCAGTTACATGGGGACCTCCTTAGGCGAGCAGTACTTC. Protein sequence: CASSYMGTSLGEQYF.

The V call is TRBV6-1, the J call TRBJ2-7; TRBD1 might be the D (6 bases). CDR1 and CDR2 from the germline V gene are MNHNS and SASEGT. V was trimmed by 8 bases and J by 3 bases, leaving 14 bases between them. The CDR3 sequence is 13 residues long. CDR3 sequence reads: CASFLTGNYEQYF. The CDR3 nucleotides are TGTGCCAGCTTTTTAACAGGGAACTACGAGCAGTACTTC.

This chain connects TRBV7-2 to TRBJ2-1, with D maybe TRBD2 (6 bases). CDR1 is SGHTA, CDR2 FQGNSA, per germline. Deletions cut 6 bases from V and 4 bases from J, with 16 bases between. The CDR3 extends over 15 amino acids. As DNA, the CDR3 is TGTGCCAGCAGGAGCTCCGGCGGGGATTACAATGAGCAGTTCTTC. It codes for CASRSSGGDYNEQFF. Looking up the rest from reference TRBV7-2 and TRBJ2-1 gives the full variable domain: GAGVSQSPSNKVTEKGKDVELRCDPISGHTALYWYRQSLGQGLEFLIYFQGNSAPDKSGLPSDRFSAERTGGSVSTLTIQRTQQEDSAVYLCASRSSGGDYNEQFFGPGTRLTVL.

V gene TRBV5-1 combines with J gene TRBJ1-1; D not certain. Germline V gives CDR1 SGHRS, CDR2 YFSETQ. Trimming cost V 0 bases and J 1 base, with 7 bases left between them. The CDR3 consists of 14 residues. The CDR3 DNA sequence: TGCGCCAGCAGCTTGGCCTCAGGGAACACTGAAGCTTTCTTT. It specifies CASSLASGNTEAFF.

In this sample, this clone turned up a few times. The chain has TRBV4-1 and TRBJ1-1, with TRBD1 as a possible D gene (6 bases). Germline V gene sequence: CDR1 MGHRA, CDR2 YSYEKL. CDR3 length equals 15 residues. Trimming took off 1 base at V and 4 bases at J, with 13 bases between the two ends. CDR3 nucleotides: TGCGCCAGCAGCCAAGCTGGGGGGCAGCGCACTGAAGCTTTCTTT. This codes for CASSQAGGQRTEAFF.

The V and J genes are TRBV30 and TRBJ2-1, with D perhaps TRBD2 (5 bases). Germline lookup yields CDR1 GTSNPN and CDR2 SVGIG (reference sequence). This CDR3 is built from 16 residues. The V gene lost 2 bases and the J gene lost 6 bases, with 20 bases spanning the gap. The CDR3 spells CAWSSPPLGARNEQFF. DNA for the CDR3: TGTGCCTGGAGTTCACCCCCACTAGGAGCGCGCAATGAGCAGTTCTTC.

The gene calls are TRBV7-8 and TRBJ1-1; 7 bases match TRBD1. V lost 5 bases to trimming and J lost 7 bases; unmatched junction nucleotides: 16. CDR1 and CDR2 from the germline V gene are SGHVS and FQNEAQ. This CDR3 spans 16 amino acids. The CDR3 nucleotides read TGTGCCAGCAGCGTAGTTACAGGGGCAGCGGGCCTTGAAGCTTTCTTT. Translated: CASSVVTGAAGLEAFF.

This clone was observed a single time. CDR3 protein: CASPAHGYTF. CDR3 nucleotides: TGTGCCAGCCCAGCCCATGGCTACACCTTC. The chain uses TRBV6-6 and TRBJ1-2; no reliable D call. The germline CDR1 and CDR2 sequences are MNHNY and SVGAGI (reference sequence). The V gene lost 8 bases and the J gene lost 6 bases, with 7 bases spanning the gap. The CDR3 consists of 10 residues.